A selection of T cell receptor beta chains follows, all from one sample in a study of CD8 T cells in ankylosing spondylitis. One entry per CDR3 protein results from TCRdb running MiXCR on the 5' RACE reads. The top ten hold less than 5% of the sample, which has about 150,000 distinct CDR3 sequences, about an eighth seen once. The specimen sequenced was blood, either unsorted or a sorted T cell fraction (not recorded which). These receptors came from a female donor with ankylosing spondylitis or in good health (not recorded which). CDR3s include the opening cysteine and the closing phenylalanine or tryptophan. Each record gives: D gene, CDR3 length, J gene, V gene, clone size, CDR3 protein, CDR3 DNA. A D gene is named only where the DNA matches it firmly. Size is omitted from some rows. Given values are once, few, many or a class for expanded clones.

>-|15|TRBJ1-3|TRBV7-8|many
CASSLGYSNGNTIYF
TGTGCCAGCAGCTTAGGGTACTCAAATGGAAACACCATATATTTT
>-|12|TRBJ1-6|TRBV7-9|-
CASSLGSAPLHF
TGTGCCAGCAGCTTAGGGTCGGCACCCCTCCACTTT
>-|13|TRBJ2-3|TRBV7-2|many
CASGRGLRDTQYF
TGTGCCAGCGGCCGGGGCCTGCGGGATACGCAGTATTTT
>TRBD1|15|TRBJ1-5|TRBV23-1|-
CASRPTGQNNQPQHF
TGCGCCAGCAGACCGACAGGGCAGAACAATCAGCCCCAGCATTTT
>-|14|TRBJ2-7|TRBV3-1|many
CASSRADSSYEQYF
TGTGCCAGCAGCCGAGCAGACAGTTCCTACGAGCAGTACTTC
>TRBD2|16|TRBJ2-1|TRBV10-3|many
CAISETLAGSYNEQFF
TGTGCCATCAGTGAGACATTAGCGGGATCCTACAATGAGCAGTTCTTC
>-|13|TRBJ2-1|TRBV12-3/TRBV12-4|many
CASSLGGNHEQFF
TGTGCCAGCAGTTTAGGTGGAAATCATGAGCAGTTCTTC
>TRBD1|15|TRBJ1-2|TRBV29-1|many
CSVGQLKFDNYGYTF
TGCAGCGTGGGACAGCTTAAATTTGATAACTATGGCTACACCTTC
>-|15|TRBJ2-7|TRBV7-2|many
CASSLTPDIIYEQYF
TGTGCCAGCAGCCTAACCCCGGACATCATCTACGAGCAGTACTTC
>-|13|TRBJ1-4|TRBV29-1|many
CSAGGGINEKLFF
TGCAGCGCTGGAGGTGGGATCAATGAAAAACTGTTTTTT
>-|15|TRBJ2-3|TRBV5-1|many
CASSLAPSEADTQYF
TGCGCCAGCAGCTTGGCCCCGTCAGAGGCAGATACGCAGTATTTT
>TRBD1|16|TRBJ2-2|TRBV18|many
CASSPSPGGISGELFF
TGTGCCAGCTCACCATCACCAGGGGGCATCTCCGGGGAGCTGTTTTTT
>-|15|TRBJ2-2|TRBV18|many
CASSPTEMSSGELFF
TGTGCCAGCTCACCAACCGAGATGAGTTCCGGGGAGCTGTTTTTT
>-|17|TRBJ2-6|TRBV5-1|few
CASSLGAGLSGANVLTF
TGCGCCAGCAGCTTGGGAGCAGGGCTGAGCGGGGCCAACGTCCTGACTTTC
>TRBD1|14|TRBJ1-2|TRBV18|many
CASSRDRVDYGYTF
TGTGCCAGCTCACGGGACAGGGTGGACTATGGCTACACCTTC
>-|15|TRBJ2-5|TRBV4-1|few
CASSRPDTSQETQYF
TGCGCCAGCAGCCGGCCAGACACATCCCAAGAGACCCAGTACTTC
>-|14|TRBJ2-1|TRBV29-1|many
CSVQGTSSYNEQFF
TGCAGCGTCCAGGGGACGAGCTCCTACAATGAGCAGTTCTTC
>-|13|TRBJ1-1|TRBV5-1|few
CASSPTQDTEAFF
TGCGCCAGCAGCCCTACCCAGGACACTGAAGCTTTCTTT
>-|13|TRBJ2-7|TRBV19|-
CASSSNRPSEQYF
TGTGCCAGTAGTTCGAATAGGCCCTCCGAGCAGTACTTC
>-|12|TRBJ2-2|TRBV20-1|many
CSGDCDSGELFF
TGCAGTGGGGACTGCGATTCCGGGGAGCTGTTTTTT
>-|16|TRBJ2-3|TRBV15|many
CATSRGASTSTDTQYF
TGTGCCACCAGCAGGGGCGCGTCTACTAGCACAGATACGCAGTATTTT
>-|12|TRBJ2-7|TRBV14|many
CASSPDFYEQYF
TGTGCCAGCAGCCCCGACTTCTACGAGCAGTACTTC
>-|13|TRBJ1-2|TRBV28|many
CASSLQQKYGYTF
TGTGCCAGCAGTTTACAGCAAAAATATGGCTACACCTTC
>-|10|TRBJ2-3|TRBV29-1|many
CSVHRDTQYF
TGCAGCGTACACCGGGATACGCAGTATTTT
>-|15|TRBJ1-1|TRBV25-1|many
CASSDFSGINTEAFF
TGTGCCAGCAGTGATTTTTCCGGGATCAACACTGAAGCTTTCTTT
>-|14|TRBJ2-1|TRBV10-3|many
CAISADRSGSEQFF
TGTGCCATCAGTGCTGACAGATCTGGGTCTGAGCAGTTCTTC
>TRBD2|15|TRBJ2-1|TRBV27|few
CASTKLATVHNEQFF
TGTGCCAGCACCAAACTAGCGACGGTCCACAATGAGCAGTTCTTC
>TRBD2|17|TRBJ2-2|TRBV7-2|-
CASSLHSSGNLAGELFF
TGTGCCAGCAGCCTGCACTCTAGCGGGAATCTAGCCGGGGAGCTGTTTTTT
>TRBD2|14|TRBJ2-7|TRBV7-9|few
CASSLSSGTYEQYF
TGTGCCAGCAGCTTATCTAGCGGGACCTACGAGCAGTACTTC
>-|13|TRBJ1-1|TRBV18|few
CASSPKVSTEAFF
TGTGCCAGCTCACCGAAAGTTAGCACTGAAGCTTTCTTT
>TRBD2|14|TRBJ2-1|TRBV29-1|many
CSVVAGGIYNEQFF
TGCAGCGTGGTAGCGGGGGGTATATACAATGAGCAGTTCTTC
>-|15|TRBJ1-5|TRBV6-1|many
CASRSWPGQNQPQHF
TGTGCCAGCAGGAGTTGGCCAGGCCAGAATCAGCCCCAGCATTTT
>-|14|TRBJ1-5|TRBV7-9|many
CASSFPDSNQPQHF
TGTGCCAGCAGCTTTCCGGATAGCAATCAGCCCCAGCATTTT
>TRBD1|14|TRBJ1-5|TRBV6-1|many
CASSPGTGDQPQHF
TGTGCCAGCAGTCCGGGGACAGGGGATCAGCCCCAGCATTTT
>-|15|TRBJ2-1|TRBV5-1|many
CASSLEEGVGGEQFF
TGCGCCAGCAGCTTGGAAGAGGGTGTGGGCGGTGAGCAGTTCTTC
>TRBD1|14|TRBJ2-4|TRBV5-4|many
CASSFGQGRNIQYF
TGTGCCAGCAGCTTTGGACAGGGGAGGAACATTCAGTACTTC
>TRBD1|14|TRBJ2-3|TRBV5-5|-
CASSLGDREDTQYF
TGTGCCAGCAGCTTGGGGGACAGGGAAGATACGCAGTATTTT
>TRBD2|16|TRBJ2-7|TRBV27|few
CASSLARSGRLGEQYF
TGTGCCAGCAGTTTAGCGCGTAGCGGGAGGCTAGGGGAGCAGTACTTC
>-|13|TRBJ1-2|TRBV20-1|few
CSAREEQTYGYTF
TGCAGTGCTAGAGAGGAACAGACTTATGGCTACACCTTC
>TRBD1|15|TRBJ2-7|TRBV11-2|many
CASSLFGQGASEQYF
TGTGCCAGCAGCTTATTTGGGCAGGGGGCAAGCGAGCAGTACTTC
>TRBD1|16|TRBJ1-2|TRBV7-9|-
CASSNGHEGAWYGYTF
TGTGCCAGCAGCAACGGACATGAGGGGGCTTGGTATGGCTACACCTTC
>-|17|TRBJ2-1|TRBV6-2/TRBV6-3|many
CASRKQEGGGWPNEQFF
TGTGCCAGCAGAAAGCAGGAGGGGGGGGGTTGGCCCAATGAGCAGTTCTTC
>TRBD2|16|TRBJ2-3|TRBV7-8|many
CASSFTLAGGQDTQYF
TGTGCCAGCAGCTTCACACTAGCGGGGGGGCAAGATACGCAGTATTTT
>TRBD2|18|TRBJ2-1|TRBV12-3/TRBV12-4|many
CASSLTRPLAGAFNEQFF
TGTGCCAGCAGTCTAACGAGACCGCTAGCGGGGGCGTTCAATGAGCAGTTCTTC
>TRBD1|15|TRBJ1-1|TRBV7-9|-
CASSFEGARNTEAFF
TGTGCCAGCAGCTTTGAGGGGGCGCGGAACACTGAAGCTTTCTTT
>TRBD1|15|TRBJ1-1|TRBV25-1|many
CATSGLGQGAVEAFF
TGTGCCACCTCAGGCTTAGGACAGGGCGCAGTCGAAGCTTTCTTT
>-|14|TRBJ2-7|TRBV9|few
CASSPTTQGYEQYF
TGTGCCAGCAGCCCTACCACGCAGGGCTACGAGCAGTACTTC